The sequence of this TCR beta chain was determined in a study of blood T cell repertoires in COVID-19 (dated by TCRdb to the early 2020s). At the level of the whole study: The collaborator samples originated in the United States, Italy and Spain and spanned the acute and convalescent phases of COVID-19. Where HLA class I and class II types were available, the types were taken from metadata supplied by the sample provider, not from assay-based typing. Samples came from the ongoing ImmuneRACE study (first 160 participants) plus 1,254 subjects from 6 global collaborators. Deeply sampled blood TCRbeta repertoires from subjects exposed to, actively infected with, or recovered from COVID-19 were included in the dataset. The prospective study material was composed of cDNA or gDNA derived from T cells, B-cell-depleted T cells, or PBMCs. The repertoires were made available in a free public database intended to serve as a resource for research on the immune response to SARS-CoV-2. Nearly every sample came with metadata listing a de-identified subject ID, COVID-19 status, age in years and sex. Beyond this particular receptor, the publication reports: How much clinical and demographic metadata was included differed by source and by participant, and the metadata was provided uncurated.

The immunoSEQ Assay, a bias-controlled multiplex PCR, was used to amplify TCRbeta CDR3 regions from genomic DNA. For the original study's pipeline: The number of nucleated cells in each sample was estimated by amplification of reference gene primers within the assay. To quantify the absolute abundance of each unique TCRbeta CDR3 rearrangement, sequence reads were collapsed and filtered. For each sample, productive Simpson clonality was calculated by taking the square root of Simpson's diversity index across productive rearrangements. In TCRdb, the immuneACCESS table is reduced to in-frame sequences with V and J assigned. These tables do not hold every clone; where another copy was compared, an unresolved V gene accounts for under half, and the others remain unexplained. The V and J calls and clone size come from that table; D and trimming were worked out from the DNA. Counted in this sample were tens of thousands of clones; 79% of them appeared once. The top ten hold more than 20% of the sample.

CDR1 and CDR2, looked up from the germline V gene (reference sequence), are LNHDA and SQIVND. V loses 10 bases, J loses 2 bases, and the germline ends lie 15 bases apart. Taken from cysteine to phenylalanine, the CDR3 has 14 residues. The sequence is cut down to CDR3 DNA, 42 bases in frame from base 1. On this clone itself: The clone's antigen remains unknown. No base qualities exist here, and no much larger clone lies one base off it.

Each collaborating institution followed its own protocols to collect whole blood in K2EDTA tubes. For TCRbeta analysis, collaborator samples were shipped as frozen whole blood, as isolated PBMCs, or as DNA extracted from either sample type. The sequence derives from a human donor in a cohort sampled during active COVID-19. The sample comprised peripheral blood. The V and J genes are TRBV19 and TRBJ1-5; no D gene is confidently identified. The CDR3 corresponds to CATRPTAGNQPQHF. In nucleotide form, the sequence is TGTGCCACTAGGCCCACGGCGGGCAATCAGCCCCAGCATTTT.